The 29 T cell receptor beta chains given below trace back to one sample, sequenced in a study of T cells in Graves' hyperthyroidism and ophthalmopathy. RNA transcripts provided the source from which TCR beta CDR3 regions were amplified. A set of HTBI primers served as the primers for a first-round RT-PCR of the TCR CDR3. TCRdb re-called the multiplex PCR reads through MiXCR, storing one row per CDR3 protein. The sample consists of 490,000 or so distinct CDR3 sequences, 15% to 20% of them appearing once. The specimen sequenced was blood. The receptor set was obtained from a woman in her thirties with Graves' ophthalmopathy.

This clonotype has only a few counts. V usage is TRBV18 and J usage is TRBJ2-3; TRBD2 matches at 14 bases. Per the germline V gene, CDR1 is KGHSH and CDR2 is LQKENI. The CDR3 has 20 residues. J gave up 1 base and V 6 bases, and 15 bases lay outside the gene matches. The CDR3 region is CASSPFLAGLAGEGTDTQYF. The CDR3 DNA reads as TGTGCCAGCTCGCCCTTCTTGGCGGGACTAGCGGGAGAGGGCACAGATACGCAGTATTTT.

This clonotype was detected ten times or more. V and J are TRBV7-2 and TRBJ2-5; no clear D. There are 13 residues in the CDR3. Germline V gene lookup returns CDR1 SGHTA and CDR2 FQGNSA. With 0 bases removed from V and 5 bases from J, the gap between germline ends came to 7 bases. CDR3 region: CASSLAFDETQYF. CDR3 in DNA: TGTGCCAGCAGCTTAGCCTTTGATGAGACCCAGTACTTC.

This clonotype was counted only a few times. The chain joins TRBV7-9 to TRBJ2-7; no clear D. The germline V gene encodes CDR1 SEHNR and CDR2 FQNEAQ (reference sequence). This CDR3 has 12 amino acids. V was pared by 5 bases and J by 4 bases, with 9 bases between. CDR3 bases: TGTGCCAGCAGCGTATACGGGTACGAGCAGTACTTC. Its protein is CASSVYGYEQYF.

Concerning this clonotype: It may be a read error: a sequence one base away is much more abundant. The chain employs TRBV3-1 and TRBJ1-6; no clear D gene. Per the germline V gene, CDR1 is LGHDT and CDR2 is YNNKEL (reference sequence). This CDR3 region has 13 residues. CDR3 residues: CAGSEERSSPLHF. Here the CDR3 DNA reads TGTGCCGGCAGCGAGGAGCGTTCTTCACCCCTCCACTTT.

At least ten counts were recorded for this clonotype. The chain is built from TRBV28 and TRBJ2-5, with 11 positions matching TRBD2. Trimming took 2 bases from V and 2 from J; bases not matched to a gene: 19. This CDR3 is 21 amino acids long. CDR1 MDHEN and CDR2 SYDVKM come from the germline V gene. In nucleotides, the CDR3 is TGTGCCAGCAGTTTAAGGCCCCCTAGCCCGGGACTAGCGGACCCACAAGAGACCCAGTACTTC. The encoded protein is CASSLRPPSPGLADPQETQYF.

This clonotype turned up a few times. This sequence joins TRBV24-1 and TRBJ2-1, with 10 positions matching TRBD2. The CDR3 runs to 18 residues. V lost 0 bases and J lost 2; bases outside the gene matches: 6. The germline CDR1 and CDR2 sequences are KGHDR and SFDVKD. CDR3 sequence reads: CATSDLSGAGGAYNEQFF. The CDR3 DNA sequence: TGTGCCACCAGTGATTTGAGTGGAGCGGGAGGGGCCTACAATGAGCAGTTCTTC.

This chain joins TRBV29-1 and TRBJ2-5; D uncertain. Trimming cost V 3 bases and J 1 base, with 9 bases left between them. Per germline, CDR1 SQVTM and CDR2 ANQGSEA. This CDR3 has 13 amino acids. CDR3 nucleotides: TGCAGCGTTGACTTGTTGGGCCAAGAGACCCAGTACTTC. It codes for CSVDLLGQETQYF. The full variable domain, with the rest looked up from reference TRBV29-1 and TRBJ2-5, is SAVISQKPSRDICQRGTSLTIQCQVDSQVTMMFWYRQQPGQSLTLIATANQGSEATYESGFVIDKFPISRPNLTFSTLTVSNMSPEDSSIYLCSVDLLGQETQYFGPGTRLLVL.

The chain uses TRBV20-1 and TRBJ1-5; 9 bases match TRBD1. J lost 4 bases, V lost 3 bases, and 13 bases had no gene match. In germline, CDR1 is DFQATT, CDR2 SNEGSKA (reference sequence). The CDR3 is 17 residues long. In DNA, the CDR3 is TGCAGTGCTAGGGGGGGACAGGGCGAGGGTGGGAATCAGCCCCAGCATTTT. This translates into CSARGGQGEGGNQPQHF.

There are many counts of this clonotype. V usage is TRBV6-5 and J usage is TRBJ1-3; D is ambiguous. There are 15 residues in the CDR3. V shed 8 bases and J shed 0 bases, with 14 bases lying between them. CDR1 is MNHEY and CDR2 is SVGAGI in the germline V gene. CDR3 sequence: CASSALPLSGNTIYF. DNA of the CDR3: TGTGCCAGCTCAGCCCTACCCCTCTCTGGAAACACCATATATTTT.

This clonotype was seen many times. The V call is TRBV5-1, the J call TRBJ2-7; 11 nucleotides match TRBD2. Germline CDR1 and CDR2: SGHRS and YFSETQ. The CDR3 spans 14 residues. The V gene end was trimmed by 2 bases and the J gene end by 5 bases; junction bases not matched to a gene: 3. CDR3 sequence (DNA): TGCGCCAGCAGCTTAGCGACTAGCGGGAACGAGCAGTACTTC. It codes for CASSLATSGNEQYF. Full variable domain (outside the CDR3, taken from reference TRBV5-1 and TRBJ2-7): KAGVTQTPRYLIKTRGQQVTLSCSPISGHRSVSWYQQTPGQGLQFLFEYFSETQRNKGNFPGRFSGRQFSNSRSEMNVSTLELGDSALYLCASSLATSGNEQYFGPGTRLTVT.

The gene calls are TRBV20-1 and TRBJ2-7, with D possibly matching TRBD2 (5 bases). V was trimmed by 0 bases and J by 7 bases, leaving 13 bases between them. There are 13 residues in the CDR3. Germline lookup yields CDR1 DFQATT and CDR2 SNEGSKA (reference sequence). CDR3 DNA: TGCAGTGCTAGAGATGCCTACCGCGGGGAGCAGTACTTC. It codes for CSARDAYRGEQYF.

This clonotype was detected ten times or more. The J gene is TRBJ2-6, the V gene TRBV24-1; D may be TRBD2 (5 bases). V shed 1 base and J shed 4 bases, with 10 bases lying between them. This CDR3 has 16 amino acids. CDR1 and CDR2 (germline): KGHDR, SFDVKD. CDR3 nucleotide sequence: TGTGCCACCAGTGATTTCGAGGGATCAGGGGCCAACGTCCTGACTTTC. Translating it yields CATSDFEGSGANVLTF.

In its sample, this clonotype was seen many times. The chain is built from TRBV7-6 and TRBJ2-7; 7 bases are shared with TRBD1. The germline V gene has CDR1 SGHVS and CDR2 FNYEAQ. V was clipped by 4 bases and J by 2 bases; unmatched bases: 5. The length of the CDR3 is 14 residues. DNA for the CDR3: TGTGCCAGCAGCTCCCAAGGGGGCGCCTACGAGCAGTACTTC. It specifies CASSSQGGAYEQYF.

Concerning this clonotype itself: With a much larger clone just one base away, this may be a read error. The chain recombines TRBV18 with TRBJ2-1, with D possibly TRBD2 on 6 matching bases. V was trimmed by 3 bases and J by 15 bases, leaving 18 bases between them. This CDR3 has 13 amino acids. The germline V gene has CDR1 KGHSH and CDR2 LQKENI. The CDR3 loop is CASSPQSLAQRFF. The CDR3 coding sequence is TGTGCCAGCTCACCCCAAAGTCTAGCGCAGAGGTTCTTC.

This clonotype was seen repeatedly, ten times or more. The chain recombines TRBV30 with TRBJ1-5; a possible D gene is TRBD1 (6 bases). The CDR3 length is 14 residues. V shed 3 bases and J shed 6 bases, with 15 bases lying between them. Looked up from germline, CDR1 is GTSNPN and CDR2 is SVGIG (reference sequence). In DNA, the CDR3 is TGTGCCTGGAGGGAACTTACAGGGTTTCAGCCCCAGCATTTT. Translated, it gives CAWRELTGFQPQHF.

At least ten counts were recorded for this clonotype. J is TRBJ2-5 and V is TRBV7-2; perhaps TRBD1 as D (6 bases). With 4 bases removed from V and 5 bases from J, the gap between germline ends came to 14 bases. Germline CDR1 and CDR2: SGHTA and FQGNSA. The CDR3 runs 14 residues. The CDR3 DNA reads TGTGCCAGCAGCTCCAGACAGGTGTCCGAGACCCAGTACTTC. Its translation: CASSSRQVSETQYF.

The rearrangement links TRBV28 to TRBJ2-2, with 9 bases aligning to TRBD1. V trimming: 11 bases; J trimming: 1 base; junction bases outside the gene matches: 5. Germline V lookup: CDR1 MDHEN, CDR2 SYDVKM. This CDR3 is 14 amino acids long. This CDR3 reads CADSGQGNTGELFF. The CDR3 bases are TGTGCCGACTCGGGACAGGGGAACACCGGGGAGCTGTTTTTT.

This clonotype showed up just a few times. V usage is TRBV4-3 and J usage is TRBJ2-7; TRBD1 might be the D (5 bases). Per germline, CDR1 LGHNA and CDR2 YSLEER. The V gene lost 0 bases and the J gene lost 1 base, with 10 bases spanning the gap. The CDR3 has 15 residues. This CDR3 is CASSQDPRQSYEQYF. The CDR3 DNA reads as TGCGCCAGCAGCCAAGATCCCAGACAGTCCTACGAGCAGTACTTC.

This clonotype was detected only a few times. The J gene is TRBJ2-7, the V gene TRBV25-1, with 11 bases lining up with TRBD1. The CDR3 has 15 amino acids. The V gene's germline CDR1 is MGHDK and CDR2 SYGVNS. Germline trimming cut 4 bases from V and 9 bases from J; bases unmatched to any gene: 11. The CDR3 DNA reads TGTGCCAGCAGTGGGATCCGGGACAGGGGGTTGGGGCAGTACTTC. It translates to CASSGIRDRGLGQYF.

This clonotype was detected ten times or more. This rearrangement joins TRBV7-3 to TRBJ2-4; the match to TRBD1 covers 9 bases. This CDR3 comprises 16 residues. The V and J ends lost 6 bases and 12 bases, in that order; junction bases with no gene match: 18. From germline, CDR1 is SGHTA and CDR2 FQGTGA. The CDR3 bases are TGTGCCAGCAGACCAACCCCGGCCGGGACAGGGACGACTCAGTACTTC. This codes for CASRPTPAGTGTTQYF.

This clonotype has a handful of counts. The CDR3 spells CASSYRGTDNQPQHF. In nucleotides, the CDR3 is TGTGCCAGCAGTTACCGCGGGACAGACAATCAGCCCCAGCATTTT. The chain employs TRBV27 and TRBJ1-5; 7 nucleotides match TRBD1. J was trimmed by 3 bases and V by 4 bases; bases with no gene match: 6. The CDR3 is made up of 15 amino acids. CDR1 MNHEY and CDR2 SMNVEV come from the germline V gene (reference sequence).

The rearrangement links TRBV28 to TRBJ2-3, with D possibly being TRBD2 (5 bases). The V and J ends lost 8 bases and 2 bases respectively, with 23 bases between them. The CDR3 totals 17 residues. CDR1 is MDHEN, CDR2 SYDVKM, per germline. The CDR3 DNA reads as TGTGCCAGCTCAACCGGGTCGGACTCCCGCTTCACAGATACGCAGTATTTT. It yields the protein CASSTGSDSRFTDTQYF.

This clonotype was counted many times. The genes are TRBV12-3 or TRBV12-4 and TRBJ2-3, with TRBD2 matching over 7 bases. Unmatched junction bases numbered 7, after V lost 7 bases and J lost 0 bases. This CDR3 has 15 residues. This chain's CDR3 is CASNILAESTDTQYF. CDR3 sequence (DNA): TGTGCCAGCAACATTCTAGCGGAGAGCACAGATACGCAGTATTTT.

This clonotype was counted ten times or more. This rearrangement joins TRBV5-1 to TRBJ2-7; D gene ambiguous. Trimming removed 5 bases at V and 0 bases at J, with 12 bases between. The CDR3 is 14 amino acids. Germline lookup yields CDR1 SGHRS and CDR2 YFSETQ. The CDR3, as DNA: TGCGCCAGCAGAAGGGTGGAAAGCTCCTACGAGCAGTACTTC. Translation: CASRRVESSYEQYF.

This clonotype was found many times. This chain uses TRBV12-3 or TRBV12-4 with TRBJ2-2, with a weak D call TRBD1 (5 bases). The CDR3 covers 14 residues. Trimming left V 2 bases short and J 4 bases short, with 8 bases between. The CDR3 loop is CASSLQGSTGELFF. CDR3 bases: TGTGCCAGCAGTTTACAGGGTAGCACCGGGGAGCTGTTTTTT.

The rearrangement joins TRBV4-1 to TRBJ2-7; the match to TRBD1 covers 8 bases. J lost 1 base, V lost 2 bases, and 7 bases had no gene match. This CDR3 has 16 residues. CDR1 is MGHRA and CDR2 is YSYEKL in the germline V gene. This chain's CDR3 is CASSQPGQGVSYEQYF. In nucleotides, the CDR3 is TGCGCCAGCAGCCAACCTGGACAGGGAGTATCCTACGAGCAGTACTTC.

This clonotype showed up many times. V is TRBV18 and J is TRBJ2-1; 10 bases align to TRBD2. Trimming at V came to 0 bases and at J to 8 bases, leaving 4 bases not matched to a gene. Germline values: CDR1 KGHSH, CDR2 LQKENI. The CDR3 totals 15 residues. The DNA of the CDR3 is TGTGCCAGCTCACCACCCATTGGACTAGCGGATGAGCAGTTCTTC. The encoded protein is CASSPPIGLADEQFF. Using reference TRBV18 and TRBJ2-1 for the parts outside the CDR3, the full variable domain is NAGVMQNPRHLVRRRGQEARLRCSPMKGHSHVYWYRQLPEEGLKFMVYLQKENIIDESGMPKERFSAEFPKEGPSILRIQQVVRGDSAAYFCASSPPIGLADEQFFGPGTRLTVL.

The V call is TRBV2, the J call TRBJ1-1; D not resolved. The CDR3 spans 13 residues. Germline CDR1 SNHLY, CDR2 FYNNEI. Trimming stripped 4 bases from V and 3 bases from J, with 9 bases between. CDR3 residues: CASSVPRDTEAFF. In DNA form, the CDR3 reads TGTGCCAGCAGTGTACCAAGGGACACTGAAGCTTTCTTT.

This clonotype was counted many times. In nucleotides, the CDR3 is TGTGCCAGCAGCCCGTACAATGAGCAGTTCTTC. Its protein product is CASSPYNEQFF. The chain combines TRBV7-3 with TRBJ2-1; D gene unclear. The CDR3 spans 11 residues. Trimming removed 5 bases at V and 4 bases at J, with 3 bases between. Germline-derived CDR1 and CDR2 are SGHTA and FQGTGA.